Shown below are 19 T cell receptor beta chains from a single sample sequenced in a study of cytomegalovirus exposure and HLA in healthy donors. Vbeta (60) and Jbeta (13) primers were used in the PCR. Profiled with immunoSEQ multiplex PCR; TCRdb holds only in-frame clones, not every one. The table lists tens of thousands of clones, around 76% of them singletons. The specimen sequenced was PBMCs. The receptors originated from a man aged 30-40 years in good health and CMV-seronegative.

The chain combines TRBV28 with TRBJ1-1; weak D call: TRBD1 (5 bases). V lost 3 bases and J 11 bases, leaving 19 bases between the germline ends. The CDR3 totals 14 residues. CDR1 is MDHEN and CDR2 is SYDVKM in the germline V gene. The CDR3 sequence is CASSLAYWTWRAFF. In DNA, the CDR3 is TGTGCCAGCAGTTTGGCCTACTGGACATGGCGGGCTTTCTTT.

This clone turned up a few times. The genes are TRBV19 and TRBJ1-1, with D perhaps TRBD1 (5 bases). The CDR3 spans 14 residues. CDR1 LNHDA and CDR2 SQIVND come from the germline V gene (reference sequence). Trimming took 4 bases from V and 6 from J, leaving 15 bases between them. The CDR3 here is CASSNQPGGAEAFF. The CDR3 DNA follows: TGTGCCAGTAGTAATCAGCCGGGGGGGGCTGAAGCTTTCTTT.

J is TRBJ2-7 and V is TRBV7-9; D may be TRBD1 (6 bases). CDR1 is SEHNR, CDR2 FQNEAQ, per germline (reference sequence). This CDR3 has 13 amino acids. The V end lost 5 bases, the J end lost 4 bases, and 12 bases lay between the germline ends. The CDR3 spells CASSPRGFYEQYF. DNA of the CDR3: TGTGCCAGCAGCCCTAGGGGGTTTTACGAGCAGTACTTC.

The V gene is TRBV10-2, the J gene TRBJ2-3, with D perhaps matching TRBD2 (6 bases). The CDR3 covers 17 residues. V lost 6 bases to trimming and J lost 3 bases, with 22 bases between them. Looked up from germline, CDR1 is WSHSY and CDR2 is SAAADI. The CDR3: CASSLTSIKKPTDTQYF. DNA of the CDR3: TGCGCCAGCAGCCTCACTAGCATCAAAAAGCCTACAGATACGCAGTATTTT.

The CDR3 DNA reads as TGTGCCAGCAGTGACCGACTAGCGGCGCGGGGTGAGCAGTTCTTC. It specifies CASSDRLAARGEQFF. The chain combines TRBV2 with TRBJ2-1, with TRBD2 matching 9 bases. Germline trimming cut 3 bases from V and 9 bases from J; bases unmatched to any gene: 9. The germline V gene has CDR1 SNHLY and CDR2 FYNNEI. There are 15 residues in the CDR3.

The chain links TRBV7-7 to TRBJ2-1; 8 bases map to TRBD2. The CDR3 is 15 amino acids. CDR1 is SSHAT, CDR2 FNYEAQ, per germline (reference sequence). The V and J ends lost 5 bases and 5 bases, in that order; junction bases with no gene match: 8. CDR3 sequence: CASSPPGLENNEQFF. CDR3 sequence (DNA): TGTGCCAGCAGCCCCCCGGGACTAGAGAACAATGAGCAGTTCTTC.

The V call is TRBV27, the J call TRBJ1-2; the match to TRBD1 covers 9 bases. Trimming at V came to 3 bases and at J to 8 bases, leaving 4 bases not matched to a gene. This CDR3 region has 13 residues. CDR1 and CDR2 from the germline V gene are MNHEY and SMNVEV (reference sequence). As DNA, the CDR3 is TGTGCCAGCAGTTTCACAGGGGGCCTCGGCTACACCTTC. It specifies CASSFTGGLGYTF.

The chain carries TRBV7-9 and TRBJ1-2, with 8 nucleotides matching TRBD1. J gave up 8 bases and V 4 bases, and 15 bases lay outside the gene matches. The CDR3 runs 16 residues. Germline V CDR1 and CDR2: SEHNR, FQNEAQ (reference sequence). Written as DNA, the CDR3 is TGTGCCAGCAGCTCTTCAACCGACAGGGGTAAGGGAGGCTACACCTTC. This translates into CASSSSTDRGKGGYTF.

The CDR3 region is CASSIVGTLKGYTF. The CDR3 coding sequence is TGTGCCAGCAGCATCGTAGGGACACTCAAGGGCTACACCTTC. This chain links TRBV11-3 with TRBJ1-2; D possibly corresponds to TRBD1 (6 bases). The V gene's germline CDR1 is SGHNT and CDR2 YENEEA. V lost 5 bases and J lost 8, with 18 bases in between. The CDR3 is 14 amino acids.

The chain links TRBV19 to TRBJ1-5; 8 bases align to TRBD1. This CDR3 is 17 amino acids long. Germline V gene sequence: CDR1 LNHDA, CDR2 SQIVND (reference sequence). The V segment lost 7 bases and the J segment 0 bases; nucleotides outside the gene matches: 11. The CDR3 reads CASKVRGTGYSNQPQHF. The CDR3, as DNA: TGTGCCAGTAAGGTGAGGGGGACAGGTTATAGCAATCAGCCCCAGCATTTT.

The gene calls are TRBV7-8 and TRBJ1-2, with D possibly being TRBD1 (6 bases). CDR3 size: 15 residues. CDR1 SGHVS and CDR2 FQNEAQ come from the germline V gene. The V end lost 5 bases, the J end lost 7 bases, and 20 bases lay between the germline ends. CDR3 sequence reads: CASSVRGGGTRGYTF. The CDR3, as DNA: TGTGCCAGCAGCGTACGGGGAGGGGGTACTCGTGGCTACACCTTC.

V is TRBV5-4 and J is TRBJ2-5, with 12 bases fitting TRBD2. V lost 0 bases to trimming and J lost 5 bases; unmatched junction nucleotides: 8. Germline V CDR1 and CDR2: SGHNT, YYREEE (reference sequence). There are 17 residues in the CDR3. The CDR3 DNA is TGTGCCAGCAGCTTGGCCCTAGCGGGGGGGACAGCTGAGACCCAGTACTTC. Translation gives CASSLALAGGTAETQYF.

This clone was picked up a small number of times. The CDR3 reads CASSAGGGRAFF. The CDR3 DNA reads as TGTGCCAGCAGTGCAGGGGGCGGAAGAGCTTTCTTT. This sequence joins TRBV6-1 and TRBJ1-1, with 8 bases lining up with TRBD1. CDR1 and CDR2 from the germline V gene are MNHNS and SASEGT. The CDR3 runs 12 residues. The V and J ends lost 4 bases and 10 bases, in that order; junction bases with no gene match: 5.

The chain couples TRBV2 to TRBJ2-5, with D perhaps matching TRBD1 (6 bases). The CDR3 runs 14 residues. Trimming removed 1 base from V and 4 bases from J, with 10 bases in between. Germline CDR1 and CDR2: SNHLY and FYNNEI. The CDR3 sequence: CASSEGTEAETQYF. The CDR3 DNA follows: TGTGCCAGCAGTGAAGGGACAGAGGCAGAGACCCAGTACTTC.

The CDR3 loop reads CASSLVRGRGTEAFF. The CDR3 DNA reads TGTGCCAGCAGCTTAGTGCGGGGACGGGGCACTGAAGCTTTCTTT. The rearrangement links TRBV7-8 to TRBJ1-1, with D possibly being TRBD1 (5 bases). Trimming pared 1 base from V and 4 bases from J, leaving 13 bases between. Germline assignment: CDR1 SGHVS and CDR2 FQNEAQ. The CDR3 contains 15 residues.

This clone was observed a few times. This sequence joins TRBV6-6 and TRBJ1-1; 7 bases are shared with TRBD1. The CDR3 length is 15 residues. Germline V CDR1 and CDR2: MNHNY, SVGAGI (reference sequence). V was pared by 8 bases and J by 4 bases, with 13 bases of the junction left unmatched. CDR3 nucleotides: TGTGCCAGCGTGGTTAGGGGGCTAGGGGCCACTGAAGCTTTCTTT. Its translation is CASVVRGLGATEAFF.

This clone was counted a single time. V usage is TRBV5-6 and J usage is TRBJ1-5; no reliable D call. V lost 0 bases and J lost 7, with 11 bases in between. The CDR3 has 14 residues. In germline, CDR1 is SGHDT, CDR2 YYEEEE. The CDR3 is CASSLGQAQQPQHF. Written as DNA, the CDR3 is TGTGCCAGCAGCTTGGGGCAGGCCCAGCAGCCCCAGCATTTT.

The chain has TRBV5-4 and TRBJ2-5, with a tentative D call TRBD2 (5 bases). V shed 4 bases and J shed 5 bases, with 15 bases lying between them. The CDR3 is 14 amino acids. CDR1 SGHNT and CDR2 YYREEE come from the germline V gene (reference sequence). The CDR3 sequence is CASSGERNSETQYF. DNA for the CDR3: TGTGCCAGCAGCGGGGAGAGGAACAGTGAGACCCAGTACTTC. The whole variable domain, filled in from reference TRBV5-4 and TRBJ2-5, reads ETGVTQSPTHLIKTRGQQVTLRCSSQSGHNTVSWYQQALGQGPQFIFQYYREEENGRGNFPPRFSGLQFPNYSSELNVNALELDDSALYLCASSGERNSETQYFGPGTRLLVL.

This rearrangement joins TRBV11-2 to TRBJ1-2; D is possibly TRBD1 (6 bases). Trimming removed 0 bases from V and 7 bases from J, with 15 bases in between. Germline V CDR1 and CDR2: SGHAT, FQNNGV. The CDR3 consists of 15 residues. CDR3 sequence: CASSLDRGAGAGYTF. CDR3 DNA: TGTGCCAGCAGCTTAGATCGGGGGGCCGGAGCTGGCTACACCTTC.